This T cell receptor (beta chain) was recorded in a study of cytomegalovirus exposure and HLA in healthy donors. Overall study: Samples from HLA-typed donors yielded about 86 million unique TCRs in an early data release. Study-level results: There were some V segments, including TRBV6-2 and TRBV6-3, excluded as indistinguishable.

Germline V gives CDR1 SNHLY, CDR2 FYNNEI. Germline trimming cut 11 bases from V and 5 bases from J; bases unmatched to any gene: 11. The length of the CDR3 is 13 residues. On this clone itself: Its antigen is unidentified.

The PCR had 60 Vbeta and 13 Jbeta primers. Repertoires were generated with immunoSEQ multiplex PCR, while TCRdb's copy carries only in-frame clones and drops some. Of 100,000 to 150,000 clones listed, approximately 78% are singletons. The genes are TRBV2 and TRBJ2-5; 7 bases fit TRBD2. Sample: PBMCs. This TCR was sampled from a human donor in good health. Written as DNA, the CDR3 is TGTGCCTCGGCGGGGGTTATTAGGGAGACCCAGTACTTC. Translation gives CASAGVIRETQYF.